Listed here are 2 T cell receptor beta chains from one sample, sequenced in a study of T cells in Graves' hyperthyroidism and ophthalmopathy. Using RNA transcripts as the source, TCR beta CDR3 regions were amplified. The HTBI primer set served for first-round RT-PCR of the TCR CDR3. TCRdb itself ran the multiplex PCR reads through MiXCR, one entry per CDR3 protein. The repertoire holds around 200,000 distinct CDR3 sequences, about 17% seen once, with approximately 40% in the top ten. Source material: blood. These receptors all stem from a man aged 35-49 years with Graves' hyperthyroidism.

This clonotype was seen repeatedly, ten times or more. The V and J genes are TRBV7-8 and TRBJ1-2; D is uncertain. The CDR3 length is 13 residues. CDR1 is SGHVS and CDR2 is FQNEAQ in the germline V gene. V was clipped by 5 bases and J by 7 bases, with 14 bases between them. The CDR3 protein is CASSLGPGSGYTF. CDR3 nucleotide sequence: TGTGCCAGCAGCCTTGGACCGGGGAGTGGCTACACCTTC.

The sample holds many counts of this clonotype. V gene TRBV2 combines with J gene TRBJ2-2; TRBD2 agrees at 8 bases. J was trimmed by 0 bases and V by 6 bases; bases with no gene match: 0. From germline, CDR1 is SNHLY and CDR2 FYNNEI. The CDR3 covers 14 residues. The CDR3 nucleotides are TGTGCCAGCAGGGGACTAGCGAACACCGGGGAGCTGTTTTTT. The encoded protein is CASRGLANTGELFF.